This T cell receptor (beta chain) emerged from a study of blood T cell repertoires in COVID-19. The wider study: The United States, Italy and Spain were the sources of the acute and convalescent COVID-19 samples. Sample material is recorded as cDNA or gDNA derived from T cells, B-cell-depleted T cells, or PBMCs.

In the study's own analysis: From reference gene primer amplification, estimates of nucleated cell counts were derived. Libraries were prepared by immunoSEQ multiplex PCR; TCRdb keeps only in-frame clonotypes and omits some of them. Clone size and the V and J calls come from that table; the DNA yielded D and trimming. The repertoire consists of 40,000 to 50,000 clones, with about 87% occurring once and the leading ten covering under 2.5%. CDR1 is LNHDA, CDR2 SQIVND, per germline (reference sequence). Deletions cut 5 bases from V and 4 bases from J, with 18 bases between. CDR3 length: 15 residues. This TCR derives from an elderly woman with COVID-19, enrolled during active disease. The sample was peripheral blood. The V call is TRBV19, the J call TRBJ2-7; weak D call: TRBD1 (8 bases). The CDR3, as DNA: TGTGCCAGTAGTCCTGCAGGGGGCGGGGGTTACGAGCAGTACTTC. Amino acid sequence: CASSPAGGGGYEQYF. Drawing the rest from reference TRBV19 and TRBJ2-7, the complete variable domain is DGGITQSPKYLFRKEGQNVTLSCEQNLNHDAMYWYRQDPGQGLRLIYYSQIVNDFQKGDIAEGYSVSREKKESFPLTVTSAQKNPTAFYLCASSPAGGGGYEQYFGPGTRLTVT.